This is a list of T cell receptor beta chains from one sample in a study of cytotoxic CD8 clonotypes in ibrutinib-treated CLL. Produced via immunoSEQ multiplex PCR; TCRdb's table is partial and in-frame only. This sample has roughly 200,000 clones, with 79% found just once. The material sequenced was PBMCs, taken after 12 months of ibrutinib treatment. These receptors were taken from a human donor with chronic lymphocytic leukemia. The CDR3 runs from the conserved cysteine through the conserved F or W. D genes are given only for firm matches.

length,V,J,D,CDR3
13,TRBV11-2,TRBJ2-7,NA,CASSLGFSYEQYF
15,TRBV7-2,TRBJ1-5,NA,CASSLLVQGSQPQHF
13,TRBV29-1,TRBJ1-1,TRBD1,CSVWTGENTEAFF
13,TRBV28,TRBJ2-2,NA,CASKDRNTGELFF
16,TRBV9,TRBJ2-3,NA,CASSVLASASTDTQYF
16,TRBV5-1,TRBJ2-1,NA,CASSLLPGITYNEQFF
15,TRBV4-1,TRBJ2-3,NA,CASSPLYGPKDTQYF
15,TRBV6-1,TRBJ1-2,TRBD1,CASSEMTGPNYGYTF
17,TRBV4-1,TRBJ2-6,TRBD1,CASSDRETRSGANVLTF
13,TRBV10-1,TRBJ2-1,TRBD1,CASRIDRGHEQFF
15,TRBV6-1,TRBJ1-5,NA,CAAVAGPTSNQPQHF
19,TRBV21-1,TRBJ1-6,NA,CASSKVHRETGSYNSPLHF
12,TRBV15,TRBJ1-2,NA,CATSRDGRGYTF
14,TRBV30,TRBJ1-2,NA,CAWSVYRINYGYTF
15,TRBV6-5,TRBJ2-5,TRBD2,CASRPLGGGQETQYF
14,TRBV19,TRBJ1-1,NA,CASTPRARRTEAFF
15,TRBV6-1,TRBJ1-5,NA,CATWDAQGSNQPQHF
14,TRBV11-2,TRBJ2-7,NA,CASSLGSTYYEQYF
15,TRBV14,TRBJ2-7,NA,CASSQDYGQRYEQYF
13,TRBV2,TRBJ1-2,NA,CASSEAQYYGYTF
13,TRBV2,TRBJ2-5,NA,CASSEWGGETQYF
15,TRBV4-1,TRBJ2-5,TRBD1,CASSQDGTGGETQYF